The 22 T cell receptor beta chains presented below share a single source sample, sequenced in a study of T cells after posttransplantation cyclophosphamide. Assay: immunoSEQ multiplex PCR; the TCRdb copy retains only in-frame clones and omits some. The sample has about 7,300 clones, 91% seen once. Material: CD4+ T cells sorted from blood. Receptors were obtained from a woman between 45 and 65 years old in good health and a related stem cell transplant donor.

The chain links TRBV19 to TRBJ2-2, with 9 nucleotides matching TRBD2. The CDR3 contains 18 residues. V was pared by 3 bases and J by 8 bases, with 16 bases of the junction left unmatched. Germline V gene data show CDR1 as LNHDA and CDR2 as SQIVND (reference sequence). CDR3 sequence (DNA): TGTGCCAGTAGTATCCAGATGGGGGGCGGGAGGGGCCCTGGGGAGCTGTTTTTT. It codes for CASSIQMGGGRGPGELFF.

The chain employs TRBV5-1 and TRBJ2-3; the D gene is possibly TRBD1 (5 bases). Germline V gene lookup returns CDR1 SGHRS and CDR2 YFSETQ. CDR3 length: 13 residues. V lost 2 bases and J 2 bases, leaving 6 bases between the germline ends. The DNA for the CDR3 is TGCGCCAGCAGCTTACAGGTCACAGATACGCAGTATTTT. This codes for CASSLQVTDTQYF.

The chain employs TRBV5-6 and TRBJ1-1; a weak D match, TRBD1 (5 bases). The V and J ends lost 4 bases and 2 bases respectively, with 21 bases between them. CDR3 length equals 17 residues. Germline CDR1 reads SGHDT; CDR2 reads YYEEEE. The DNA for the CDR3 is TGTGCCAGCAGCCCCCTCTCCGGGCTGGACATTAACACTGAAGCTTTCTTT. It codes for CASSPLSGLDINTEAFF.

J is TRBJ2-5 and V is TRBV11-2; 11 bases match TRBD2. CDR3 length: 17 amino acids. Trimming took 5 bases from V and 1 from J; bases not matched to a gene: 9. Germline-derived CDR1 and CDR2 are SGHAT and FQNNGV. CDR3 DNA sequence: TGTGCCAGCAGCCCATCTACTAGCGGGGGTTTCCAAGAGACCCAGTACTTC. This sequence encodes CASSPSTSGGFQETQYF. Supplemented by reference TRBV11-2 and TRBJ2-5, the full variable domain reads EAGVAQSPRYKIIEKRQSVAFWCNPISGHATLYWYQQILGQGPKLLIQFQNNGVVDDSQLPKDRFSAERLKGVDSTLKIQPAKLEDSAVYLCASSPSTSGGFQETQYFGPGTRLLVL.

The chain recombines TRBV4-1 with TRBJ2-2; TRBD2 matches at 7 bases. Germline CDR1 reads MGHRA; CDR2 reads YSYEKL. The CDR3 length is 15 residues. Germline trimming cut 3 bases from V and 7 bases from J; bases unmatched to any gene: 8. The chain's CDR3 is CASSQSREKIGELFF. The CDR3 DNA is TGCGCCAGCAGCCAGTCGCGGGAGAAGATCGGGGAGCTGTTTTTT.

This chain uses TRBV6-1 with TRBJ1-2; D is possibly TRBD1 (5 bases). The CDR3 contains 17 residues. Germline CDR1 is MNHNS and CDR2 is SASEGT. Trimming pared 2 bases from V and 0 bases from J, leaving 16 bases between. CDR3 loop: CASSESVETVANYGYTF. DNA of the CDR3: TGTGCCAGCAGTGAATCTGTAGAGACAGTCGCTAACTATGGCTACACCTTC.

This clone was seen only once. V usage is TRBV6-5 and J usage is TRBJ2-2, with TRBD2 matching over 8 bases. Trimming at V came to 4 bases and at J to 3 bases, leaving 7 bases not matched to a gene. Per germline, CDR1 MNHEY and CDR2 SVGAGI. There are 16 residues in the CDR3. The DNA for the CDR3 is TGTGCCAGCAGTTCCCCGGGGGGGTCAGACACCGGGGAGCTGTTTTTT. Its protein is CASSSPGGSDTGELFF.

The genes are TRBV11-3 and TRBJ2-3; D is possibly TRBD2 (5 bases). Germline loops: CDR1 SGHNT, CDR2 YENEEA. CDR3 length: 15 amino acids. The germline V and J ends were trimmed by 3 bases and 0 bases, with 10 bases remaining between them. The DNA for the CDR3 is TGTGCCAGCAGCTTTATCAGCGGAAGCACAGATACGCAGTATTTT. As protein: CASSFISGSTDTQYF.

This clone has more than one count but fewer than ten. The chain joins TRBV5-1 to TRBJ1-4; TRBD1 aligns across 9 bases. With 0 bases clipped from V and 6 bases from J, the junction kept 3 bases outside the gene matches. The germline gives CDR1 SGHRS, CDR2 YFSETQ. This CDR3 comprises 15 residues. Written as DNA, the CDR3 is TGCGCCAGCAGCTTGGGGGACAGGGAGGATGAAAAACTGTTTTTT. It encodes CASSLGDREDEKLFF. Filled out from reference TRBV5-1 and TRBJ1-4, the complete variable domain reads KAGVTQTPRYLIKTRGQQVTLSCSPISGHRSVSWYQQTPGQGLQFLFEYFSETQRNKGNFPGRFSGRQFSNSRSEMNVSTLELGDSALYLCASSLGDREDEKLFFGSGTQLSVL.

The chain recombines TRBV25-1 with TRBJ2-5; TRBD1 might be the D (6 bases). Germline loops: CDR1 MGHDK, CDR2 SYGVNS. This CDR3 has 15 amino acids. V lost 3 bases, J lost 0 bases, and 11 bases lay in between. The CDR3 DNA is TGTGCCAGCAGTGATAGAGGGACACACCAAGAGACCCAGTACTTC. Its translation: CASSDRGTHQETQYF.

V and J are TRBV27 and TRBJ2-2; TRBD1 is a possible D gene (6 bases). V shed 5 bases and J shed 0 bases, with 22 bases lying between them. The CDR3 has 19 residues. Germline V lookup: CDR1 MNHEY, CDR2 SMNVEV (reference sequence). The CDR3 sequence: CASSPYTPGQLANTGELFF. The CDR3 nucleotides read TGTGCCAGCAGTCCTTATACACCCGGACAGCTCGCGAACACCGGGGAGCTGTTTTTT.

A remark on this clone: One end of the junction does not line up with germline, which may come from a read error. Other DNA sequences from this sample encode an identical CDR3 as well. This rearrangement joins TRBV2 to TRBJ1-6; D is perhaps TRBD1 (6 bases). The germline CDR1 and CDR2 sequences are SNHLY and FYNNEI. The CDR3 consists of 15 residues. Here the CDR3 DNA reads TGTGCCAGCACCGGACAGAGCTCCTATAATTCCCCCCTCCACTTT. Translation gives CASTGQSSYNSPLHF. Together with reference TRBV2 and TRBJ1-6, the CDR3 gives the full variable domain: EPEVTQTPSHQVTQMGQEVILRCVPISNHLYFYWYRQILGQKVEFLVSFYNNEISEKSEIFDDQFSVERPDGSNFTLKIRSTKLEDSAMYFCASTGQSSYNSPLHFGNGTRLTVT.

The V call is TRBV4-1, the J call TRBJ2-2, with TRBD2 as a possible D gene (5 bases). Germline-derived CDR1 and CDR2 are MGHRA and YSYEKL. The CDR3 runs 17 residues. V lost 3 bases and J lost 0, with 14 bases in between. Written as DNA, the CDR3 is TGCGCCAGCAGCCACTCCTGGGTGGGAGCGAACACCGGGGAGCTGTTTTTT. Its protein is CASSHSWVGANTGELFF.

In its sample, this clone was seen once. The chain links TRBV6-1 to TRBJ2-5; 7 nucleotides agree with TRBD2. CDR1 is MNHNS, CDR2 SASEGT, per germline. CDR3 length equals 14 residues. The junction had 3 bases not matched to a gene; V was cut back by 4 bases and J by 1 base. CDR3 protein: CASSGGLVQETQYF. The CDR3 DNA reads as TGTGCCAGCAGTGGAGGACTAGTCCAAGAGACCCAGTACTTC.

This clone was counted once. This chain joins TRBV19 and TRBJ1-1; D call uncertain. Looked up from germline, CDR1 is LNHDA and CDR2 is SQIVND (reference sequence). V lost 3 bases, J lost 7 bases, and 12 bases lay in between. This CDR3 spans 13 amino acids. For the CDR3, the DNA is TGTGCCAGTAGTATTCGAGCGGACTTTGAAGCTTTCTTT. It translates to CASSIRADFEAFF.

The gene calls are TRBV18 and TRBJ2-4; 7 bases align to TRBD1. The CDR3 length is 14 residues. Germline CDR1 is KGHSH and CDR2 is LQKENI. After removal of 3 bases from V and 6 bases from J, the junction contained 5 bases not matched to a gene. The CDR3 DNA is TGTGCCAGCTCACCTGAGAGGGGGCGAAACATTCAGTACTTC. Translation gives CASSPERGRNIQYF.

J is TRBJ1-2 and V is TRBV27; the match to TRBD1 covers 9 bases. V was pared by 9 bases and J by 2 bases, with 7 bases of the junction left unmatched. Per germline, CDR1 MNHEY and CDR2 SMNVEV (reference sequence). The CDR3 has 14 residues. CDR3 nucleotides: TGTGCCAGGCTACCGGGACAGGGCAACTATGGCTACACCTTC. Its protein product is CARLPGQGNYGYTF.

The chain couples TRBV19 to TRBJ1-2, with D perhaps matching TRBD1 (6 bases). CDR1 LNHDA and CDR2 SQIVND come from the germline V gene (reference sequence). This CDR3 region has 13 residues. The ends were cut back, 5 bases at V and 8 bases at J, with 15 bases in the middle. The CDR3 DNA is TGTGCCAGTAGTTCTGACCGAGGGGGAGGCTACACCTTC. It translates to CASSSDRGGGYTF.

CDR3 loop: CASSGWTSGYNEQFF. The CDR3, as DNA: TGTGCCAGTAGTGGATGGACTAGCGGTTACAATGAGCAGTTCTTC. The chain combines TRBV19 with TRBJ2-1; TRBD2 matches at 10 bases. The CDR3 contains 15 residues. The germline V gene encodes CDR1 LNHDA and CDR2 SQIVND (reference sequence). With 5 bases clipped from V and 4 bases from J, the junction kept 5 bases outside the gene matches.

The rearrangement joins TRBV7-9 to TRBJ1-2; maybe TRBD1 (6 bases). The CDR3 totals 15 residues. Looked up from germline, CDR1 is SEHNR and CDR2 is FQNEAQ (reference sequence). Trimming took 0 bases from V and 5 from J, leaving 13 bases between them. The CDR3 spells CASSLAGQQTYGYTF. The CDR3 DNA sequence: TGTGCCAGCAGCTTAGCCGGACAGCAGACTTATGGCTACACCTTC.

V gene TRBV6-5 combines with J gene TRBJ1-1; a possible D gene is TRBD1 (6 bases). Trimming took off 2 bases at V and 1 base at J, with 8 bases between the two ends. CDR1 is MNHEY and CDR2 is SVGAGI in the germline V gene. This CDR3 spans 14 amino acids. CDR3 nucleotide sequence: TGTGCCAGCAGTTACAGGGGGAAGAACACTGAAGCTTTCTTT. As protein: CASSYRGKNTEAFF.

J is TRBJ2-5 and V is TRBV28; 8 bases map to TRBD2. Matching the DNA end better, TRBJ2-7 makes the J call doubtful. CDR3 size: 14 residues. Germline V gene sequence: CDR1 MDHEN, CDR2 SYDVKM. The CDR3 sequence: CASSPRAGGHEQYF. In nucleotides, the CDR3 is TGTGCCAGCAGCCCTCGGGCGGGAGGCCACGAGCAGTACTTC.